The 2 T cell receptor beta chains below all came from one sample that was sequenced in a study of T cell changes during pregnancy in multiple sclerosis. This table comes from immunoSEQ multiplex PCR, and its TCRdb copy is limited to in-frame clones, with some not included. The table has about 58,000 clones, 93% seen once; the top ten hold about 4%. Source: CD8+ T cells from peripheral blood mononuclear cells, taken in the second trimester of pregnancy. The receptors were gathered from a female donor with multiple sclerosis, enrolled in a pregnancy study.

The CDR3 loop is CASSPSGTGRVGELFF. The CDR3 nucleotides are TGTGCCAGCAGCCCCAGCGGGACAGGGAGGGTCGGGGAGCTGTTTTTT. The V call is TRBV5-5, the J call TRBJ2-2; 9 nucleotides align to TRBD1. The junction had 11 bases not matched to a gene; V was cut back by 4 bases and J by 7 bases. Germline CDR1 reads SGHKS; CDR2 reads YYEKEE (reference sequence). The CDR3 extends over 16 amino acids.

The gene calls are TRBV7-6 and TRBJ1-1; TRBD1 agrees at 9 bases. The CDR3 sequence is 15 residues long. CDR1 is SGHVS and CDR2 is FNYEAQ in the germline V gene. The V segment lost 5 bases and the J segment 5 bases; nucleotides outside the gene matches: 9. Here the CDR3 DNA reads TGTGCCAGCAGCCTCCAACAGGGGGCCGGGACTGAAGCTTTCTTT. This sequence encodes CASSLQQGAGTEAFF.